One sample yielded the 5 T cell receptor beta chains listed below, sequenced in a study. TCRdb re-derived calls from the 5' RACE reads in MiXCR, one entry per CDR3 protein. The repertoire holds about 55,000 distinct CDR3 sequences, with roughly 15% as singletons. Sequencing was done on a sample of naive CD4+ T cells sorted from blood. Subset: naive CD4+ T cells, CD4+CD45RA+CD25-. The receptors shown here come from a female donor with breast cancer.

The gene calls are TRBV20-1 and TRBJ2-1; 10 nucleotides align to TRBD2. The CDR3 spans 14 residues. Germline CDR1 is DFQATT and CDR2 is SNEGSKA (reference sequence). The ends lost 6 bases at V and 3 bases at J; junction bases unmatched: 5. CDR3 nucleotides: TGCAGTGCAAGGACTAGCGGATTCTACAATGAGCAGTTCTTC. Amino acids: CSARTSGFYNEQFF.

A few counts support this clonotype. The rearrangement uses TRBV9 and TRBJ2-3; TRBD2 might be the D (6 bases). From germline, CDR1 is SGDLS and CDR2 YYNGEE. The CDR3 covers 16 residues. V was shortened by 0 bases and J by 2 bases, with 13 bases between the two germline ends. The CDR3 DNA sequence: TGTGCCAGCAGCGTAGGCCTAGCGCGAAACACAGATACGCAGTATTTT. Protein sequence: CASSVGLARNTDTQYF.

In this sample, this clonotype turned up a few times. The chain carries TRBV29-1 and TRBJ1-3; D not resolved. Germline CDR1 reads SQVTM; CDR2 reads ANQGSEA. V was clipped by 5 bases and J by 4 bases, with 9 bases between them. This CDR3 region has 12 residues. The CDR3 DNA reads TGCAGCGTTAAAGGTTTCGGAAACACCATATATTTT. Its translation: CSVKGFGNTIYF.

A few counts support this clonotype. The chain couples TRBV5-1 to TRBJ2-1; 7 bases are shared with TRBD2. Germline loops: CDR1 SGHRS, CDR2 YFSETQ. The CDR3 runs 16 residues. Unmatched junction bases numbered 6, after V lost 3 bases and J lost 0 bases. The CDR3 sequence is CASSWDYLSSYNEQFF. The CDR3 DNA reads TGCGCCAGCAGCTGGGACTACCTAAGCTCCTACAATGAGCAGTTCTTC.

This clonotype has a count of ten or more. The rearrangement uses TRBV29-1 and TRBJ1-2; 9 positions agree with TRBD1. The CDR3 is made up of 13 amino acids. The V and J ends lost 6 bases and 2 bases, in that order; junction bases with no gene match: 4. Germline V CDR1 and CDR2: SQVTM, ANQGSEA. CDR3 nucleotides: TGCAGCGTCCAAGGGACAGGGAACTATGGCTACACCTTC. It encodes CSVQGTGNYGYTF.